The next 5 T cell receptor beta chains were all read from a single sample in a study of siplizumab effects on memory and regulatory T cells. TCRdb's copy holds only in-frame clones and misses some; the assay was immunoSEQ multiplex PCR. The table lists some 100,000 clones, around 94% of them singletons, with 1% to 1.5% in the top ten. The sequenced sample consisted of non-Treg CD4+ T cells sorted from blood. The receptors were sampled from a human donor in good health.

The chain carries TRBV11-2 and TRBJ2-1; 9 bases match TRBD2. Losses at the gene ends were 0 bases for V and 5 bases for J; bases not matched to a gene: 8. Germline values: CDR1 SGHAT, CDR2 FQNNGV. CDR3 length: 17 residues. CDR3 region: CASSLERGLAGHNEQFF. The CDR3 nucleotides are TGTGCCAGCAGCTTAGAGAGGGGCCTAGCGGGACACAATGAGCAGTTCTTC.

The rearrangement uses TRBV4-1 and TRBJ2-5; D gene ambiguous. The CDR3 runs 15 residues. The V end was cut by 1 base, the J end by 2 bases, with 11 bases between. CDR1 and CDR2 from the germline V gene are MGHRA and YSYEKL. The CDR3 sequence is CASSQVTIRQETQYF. The CDR3 region has the DNA TGCGCCAGCAGCCAAGTTACGATCCGACAAGAGACCCAGTACTTC.

This chain uses TRBV11-2 with TRBJ2-5; D is unresolved. There are 14 residues in the CDR3. V was trimmed by 3 bases and J by 2 bases, leaving 10 bases between them. The germline V gene encodes CDR1 SGHAT and CDR2 FQNNGV. CDR3 amino acids: CASSFLRSQETQYF. The CDR3 DNA follows: TGTGCCAGCAGCTTCCTGAGAAGTCAAGAGACCCAGTACTTC. Full variable domain (rest looked up from reference TRBV11-2 and TRBJ2-5): EAGVAQSPRYKIIEKRQSVAFWCNPISGHATLYWYQQILGQGPKLLIQFQNNGVVDDSQLPKDRFSAERLKGVDSTLKIQPAKLEDSAVYLCASSFLRSQETQYFGPGTRLLVL.

J is TRBJ1-2 and V is TRBV30; perhaps TRBD1 as D (6 bases). This CDR3 is built from 15 residues. The germline gives CDR1 GTSNPN, CDR2 SVGIG (reference sequence). Between the trimmed V and J ends, which lost 3 bases and 5 bases, there was a span of 19 bases. CDR3 in DNA: TGTGCCTGGAGAGGGAGACAGGCCCCCGGGTATGGCTACACCTTC. Its protein is CAWRGRQAPGYGYTF.

The chain has TRBV7-3 and TRBJ2-5; D may match TRBD1 or TRBD2 (5 bases each). CDR1 is SGHTA and CDR2 is FQGTGA in the germline V gene. The CDR3 has 15 amino acids. Trimming took 3 bases from V and 3 from J, leaving 14 bases between them. The CDR3 bases are TGTGCCAGCAGCTTCCACACGGGACCTAAAGAGACCCAGTACTTC. Encoded protein: CASSFHTGPKETQYF.